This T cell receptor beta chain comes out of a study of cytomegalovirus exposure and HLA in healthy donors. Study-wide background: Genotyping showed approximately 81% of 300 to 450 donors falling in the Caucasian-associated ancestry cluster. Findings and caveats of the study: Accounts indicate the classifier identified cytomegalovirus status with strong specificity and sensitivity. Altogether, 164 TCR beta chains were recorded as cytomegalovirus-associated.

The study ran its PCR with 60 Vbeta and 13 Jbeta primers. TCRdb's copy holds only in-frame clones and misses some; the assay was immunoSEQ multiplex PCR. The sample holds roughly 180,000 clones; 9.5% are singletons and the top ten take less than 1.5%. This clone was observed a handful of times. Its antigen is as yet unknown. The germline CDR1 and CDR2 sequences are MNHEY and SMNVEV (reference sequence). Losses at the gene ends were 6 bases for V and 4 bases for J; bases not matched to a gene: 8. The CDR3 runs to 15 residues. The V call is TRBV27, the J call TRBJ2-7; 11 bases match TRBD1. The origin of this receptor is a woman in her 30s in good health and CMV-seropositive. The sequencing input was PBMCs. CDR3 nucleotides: TGTGCCAGCAGAAAAAACGGACAGGGGGCGTACGAGCAGTACTTC. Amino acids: CASRKNGQGAYEQYF.